This passage covers 24 T cell receptor beta chains from one sample sequenced in a study of blood T cell repertoires in COVID-19. The protocol was immunoSEQ multiplex PCR, while the TCRdb copy is restricted to in-frame clones and leaves out a portion. The sample contains about 54,000 clones, about nine tenths of which appear only once. Sequencing was performed on peripheral blood. The origin of the receptors is a woman between 35 and 50 years old with active COVID-19.

This sequence joins TRBV28 and TRBJ2-7; 8 nucleotides match TRBD1. V was pared by 2 bases and J by 3 bases, with 9 bases of the junction left unmatched. This CDR3 region has 16 residues. Germline V CDR1 and CDR2: MDHEN, SYDVKM. CDR3 sequence (DNA): TGTGCCAGCAGTTTAGGCTTCGGGACAGGCGACTACGAGCAGTACTTC. Its protein product is CASSLGFGTGDYEQYF.

This clone appeared a few times. The chain has TRBV19 and TRBJ1-1; D gene unclear. The V and J ends lost 1 base and 2 bases respectively, with 20 bases between them. Germline assignment: CDR1 LNHDA and CDR2 SQIVND (reference sequence). This CDR3 has 18 residues. This CDR3 reads CASSIVPPEAGLNTEAFF. The DNA for the CDR3 is TGTGCCAGTAGTATAGTCCCCCCTGAGGCTGGACTTAACACTGAAGCTTTCTTT.

This chain connects TRBV11-2 to TRBJ2-3; 9 bases are a match to TRBD2. The CDR3 loop spans 19 amino acids. The J segment lost 2 bases and the V segment lost 3 bases, leaving 15 bases of the junction unmatched. Germline lookup yields CDR1 SGHAT and CDR2 FQNNGV. Here the CDR3 DNA reads TGTGCCAGCAGCTTTCTATCTCACGCGGGAGGGAGGAACACAGATACGCAGTATTTT. This codes for CASSFLSHAGGRNTDTQYF.

The chain combines TRBV9 with TRBJ1-1, with D possibly TRBD1 on 5 matching bases. The V gene lost 4 bases and the J gene lost 4 bases, with 20 bases spanning the gap. CDR1 and CDR2 from the germline V gene are SGDLS and YYNGEE. The CDR3 has 16 amino acids. CDR3 coding DNA: TGTGCCAGCAGCCCCGCTTTATGGGGGGGGGTCACTGAAGCTTTCTTT. The encoded protein is CASSPALWGGVTEAFF.

The CDR3 here is CASRRVSEAFF. The CDR3, as DNA: TGTGCCAGCAGGAGGGTCTCTGAAGCTTTCTTT. The chain couples TRBV25-1 to TRBJ1-1; D gene ambiguous. The V end lost 6 bases, the J end lost 6 bases, and 8 bases lay between the germline ends. The CDR3 runs 11 residues. Per germline, CDR1 MGHDK and CDR2 SYGVNS.

This chain connects TRBV20-1 to TRBJ2-5; a weak D match, TRBD1 (6 bases). CDR3 length equals 11 residues. CDR1 and CDR2 (germline): DFQATT, SNEGSKA (reference sequence). The ends were cut back, 5 bases at V and 4 bases at J, with 8 bases in the middle. The CDR3 region has the DNA TGCAGTGCTCCCAGGGGAGAGACCCAGTACTTC. It is translated as CSAPRGETQYF.

This rearrangement joins TRBV27 to TRBJ2-3; TRBD1 agrees at 11 bases. With V trimmed by 2 bases and J by 4 bases, 11 bases remained unmatched. This CDR3 region has 18 residues. In germline, CDR1 is MNHEY, CDR2 SMNVEV (reference sequence). This chain's CDR3 is CASSLGVGTGGSADTQYF. CDR3 sequence (DNA): TGTGCCAGCAGTTTAGGGGTTGGGACAGGGGGGTCCGCAGATACGCAGTATTTT.

The chain joins TRBV12-5 to TRBJ2-2, with 11 bases that match TRBD1. With 5 bases clipped from V and 4 bases from J, the junction kept 9 bases outside the gene matches. From germline, CDR1 is LGHNT and CDR2 FRNRAP. This CDR3 region has 17 residues. CDR3 bases: TGTGCTAGTGGTGGTAGAAGGACAGGGGGCAGCACCGGGGAGCTGTTTTTT. Its protein product is CASGGRRTGGSTGELFF. The full variable domain, its missing parts supplied by reference TRBV12-5 and TRBJ2-2, is DARVTQTPRHKVTEMGQEVTMRCQPILGHNTVFWYRQTMMQGLELLAYFRNRAPLDDSGMPKDRFSAEMPDATLATLKIQPSEPRDSAVYFCASGGRRTGGSTGELFFGEGSRLTVL.

V usage is TRBV2 and J usage is TRBJ2-2; possible D gene TRBD2, 5 bases. Germline V gene sequence: CDR1 SNHLY, CDR2 FYNNEI. The CDR3 is made up of 13 amino acids. V was cut by 9 bases and J by 0 bases, with 8 bases left in between. The CDR3 DNA is TGTGCCAGAACCGGGACGAACACCGGGGAGCTGTTTTTT. Amino acids: CARTGTNTGELFF.

J is TRBJ1-4 and V is TRBV5-1; 8 bases fit TRBD1. The CDR3 is 15 residues long. Germline CDR1 reads SGHRS; CDR2 reads YFSETQ. The V segment lost 2 bases and the J segment 1 base; nucleotides outside the gene matches: 1. The CDR3 here is CASSFDRGTNEKLFF. CDR3 nucleotide sequence: TGCGCCAGCAGCTTTGACAGGGGAACTAATGAAAAACTGTTTTTT.

Comment on this clone: Its ends do not fully match the called genes, so a read error is possible. V and J are TRBV7-6 and TRBJ2-3; TRBD2 matches 13 bases. Germline V gene lookup returns CDR1 SGHVS and CDR2 FNYEAQ. The CDR3 has 14 residues. This CDR3 reads CASSSGTGTSGVNF. CDR3 coding DNA: TGTGCCAGCAGCTCGGGAACCGGGACTAGCGGGGTAAATTTT.

The chain couples TRBV9 to TRBJ2-1; 14 positions agree with TRBD2. CDR3 size: 14 residues. CDR1 and CDR2 from the germline V gene are SGDLS and YYNGEE. Germline trimming cut 4 bases from V and 13 bases from J; bases unmatched to any gene: 7. The CDR3 protein is CASSIRTSGGSQFF. The DNA for the CDR3 is TGTGCCAGCAGCATACGGACTAGCGGGGGGTCACAGTTCTTC.

The chain recombines TRBV4-1 with TRBJ1-2; D is perhaps TRBD1 (5 bases). Germline V gene sequence: CDR1 MGHRA, CDR2 YSYEKL. The CDR3 spans 13 residues. V lost 10 bases to trimming and J lost 8 bases, with 20 bases between them. CDR3 loop: CATAQGASRGYTF. In nucleotides, the CDR3 is TGCGCCACCGCCCAGGGTGCGTCTCGGGGCTACACCTTC.

J is TRBJ1-6 and V is TRBV5-6; 7 bases line up with TRBD1. V shed 4 bases and J 5 bases; nucleotides not matched to a gene: 9. CDR1 and CDR2 (germline): SGHDT, YYEEEE. The CDR3 totals 16 residues. Written as DNA, the CDR3 is TGTGCCAGCAGCCCATACAGGGGAGTGGATAATTCACCCCTCCACTTT. Translation gives CASSPYRGVDNSPLHF.

The rearrangement joins TRBV6-4 to TRBJ1-2; tentative D call: TRBD1 (6 bases). This CDR3 region has 15 residues. V was cut by 5 bases and J by 4 bases, with 17 bases left in between. Germline assignment: CDR1 MRHNA and CDR2 SNTAGT. CDR3 residues: CASSPGQKAVYGYTF. The DNA of the CDR3 is TGTGCCAGCAGTCCCGGACAGAAAGCGGTCTATGGCTACACCTTC.

CDR3: CASSSTTGADGYTF. The CDR3 bases are TGTGCCAGCAGCTCTACGACAGGGGCAGATGGCTACACCTTC. J is TRBJ1-2 and V is TRBV5-4; TRBD1 matches 8 bases. The CDR3 sequence is 14 residues long. J lost 6 bases, V lost 3 bases, and 7 bases had no gene match. Germline V CDR1 and CDR2: SGHNT, YYREEE (reference sequence).

This clone was observed once. The chain uses TRBV5-1 and TRBJ1-6; D gene unclear. CDR1 SGHRS and CDR2 YFSETQ come from the germline V gene. Trimming shortened V by 0 bases and J by 5 bases, and 12 bases separated the two germline ends. There are 16 residues in the CDR3. This CDR3 is CASSLVRVDNNSPLHF. CDR3 nucleotide sequence: TGCGCCAGCAGCTTGGTACGGGTGGATAATAATTCACCCCTCCACTTT.

This clone was observed once. The genes are TRBV6-6 and TRBJ1-6; tentative D call: TRBD1 (5 bases). Germline assignment: CDR1 MNHNY and CDR2 SVGAGI (reference sequence). The CDR3 is made up of 16 amino acids. V was trimmed by 0 bases and J by 9 bases, leaving 15 bases between them. The CDR3 sequence is CASSYSEIRRGSPLHF. Written as DNA, the CDR3 is TGTGCCAGCAGTTACTCAGAGATCAGGAGGGGTTCACCCCTCCACTTT.

The rearrangement links TRBV5-1 to TRBJ1-6, with 9 bases that match TRBD1. Germline values: CDR1 SGHRS, CDR2 YFSETQ. This CDR3 has 17 amino acids. V lost 2 bases and J lost 0; bases outside the gene matches: 3. The CDR3 nucleotides are TGCGCCAGCAGCTTACAGGGGGCGAGCTCCTATAATTCACCCCTCCACTTT. This translates into CASSLQGASSYNSPLHF.

V is TRBV7-9 and J is TRBJ1-1; TRBD1 might be the D (6 bases). This CDR3 is 19 amino acids long. V dropped 2 bases and J dropped 0 bases, with 22 bases sitting between them. From germline, CDR1 is SEHNR and CDR2 FQNEAQ (reference sequence). The CDR3, as DNA: TGTGCCAGCAGCTTATTTAGCGGGGGGGTACAGGGCTTGAACACTGAAGCTTTCTTT. Translating it yields CASSLFSGGVQGLNTEAFF.

This clone was recorded once. This chain uses TRBV19 with TRBJ1-2; D perhaps matches TRBD1 (5 bases). Germline lookup yields CDR1 LNHDA and CDR2 SQIVND (reference sequence). V was clipped by 1 base and J by 2 bases, with 8 bases between them. The length of the CDR3 is 14 residues. This chain's CDR3 is CASSIGAGNYGYTF. The DNA of the CDR3 is TGTGCCAGTAGTATAGGAGCAGGGAACTATGGCTACACCTTC.

The gene calls are TRBV29-1 and TRBJ1-3, with unresolved D. Between the trimmed V and J ends, which lost 4 bases and 1 base, there was a span of 14 bases. The CDR3 spans 15 residues. Germline V gives CDR1 SQVTM, CDR2 ANQGSEA. The CDR3 is CSVVLWRVSGNTIYF. In DNA form, the CDR3 reads TGCAGCGTTGTGTTATGGAGGGTATCTGGAAACACCATATATTTT.

This chain uses TRBV10-3 with TRBJ2-3; 11 nucleotides align to TRBD1. The CDR3 is 13 amino acids. With V trimmed by 10 bases and J by 6 bases, 6 bases remained unmatched. Looked up from germline, CDR1 is ENHRY and CDR2 is SYGVKD. As DNA, the CDR3 is TGTGCCACCGGACAGGGGGCGATGGATACGCAGTATTTT. It is translated as CATGQGAMDTQYF.

The chain joins TRBV5-1 to TRBJ1-1; the match to TRBD1 covers 8 bases. CDR3 size: 16 residues. V trimming: 3 bases; J trimming: 3 bases; junction bases outside the gene matches: 10. Germline CDR1 SGHRS, CDR2 YFSETQ. This chain's CDR3 is CASSSPAGQAYTEAFF. The CDR3 region has the DNA TGCGCCAGCAGCTCACCCGCGGGACAGGCCTACACTGAAGCTTTCTTT.